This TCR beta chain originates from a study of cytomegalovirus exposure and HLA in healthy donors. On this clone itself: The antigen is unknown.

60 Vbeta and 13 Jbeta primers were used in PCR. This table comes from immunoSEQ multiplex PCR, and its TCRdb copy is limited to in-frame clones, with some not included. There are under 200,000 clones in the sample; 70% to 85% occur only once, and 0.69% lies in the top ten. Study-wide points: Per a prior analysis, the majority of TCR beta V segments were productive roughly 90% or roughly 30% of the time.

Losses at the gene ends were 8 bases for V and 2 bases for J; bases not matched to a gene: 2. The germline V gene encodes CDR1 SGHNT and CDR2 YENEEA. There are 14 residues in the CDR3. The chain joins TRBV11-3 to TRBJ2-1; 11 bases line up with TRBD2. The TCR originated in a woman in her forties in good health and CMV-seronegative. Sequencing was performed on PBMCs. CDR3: CASASGGTYNEQFF. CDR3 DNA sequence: TGTGCCAGCGCTAGCGGGGGGACCTACAATGAGCAGTTCTTC. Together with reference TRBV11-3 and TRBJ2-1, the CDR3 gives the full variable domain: EAGVVQSPRYKIIEKKQPVAFWCNPISGHNTLYWYLQNLGQGPELLIRYENEEAVDDSQLPKDRFSAERLKGVDSTLKIQPAELGDSAVYLCASASGGTYNEQFFGPGTRLTVL.